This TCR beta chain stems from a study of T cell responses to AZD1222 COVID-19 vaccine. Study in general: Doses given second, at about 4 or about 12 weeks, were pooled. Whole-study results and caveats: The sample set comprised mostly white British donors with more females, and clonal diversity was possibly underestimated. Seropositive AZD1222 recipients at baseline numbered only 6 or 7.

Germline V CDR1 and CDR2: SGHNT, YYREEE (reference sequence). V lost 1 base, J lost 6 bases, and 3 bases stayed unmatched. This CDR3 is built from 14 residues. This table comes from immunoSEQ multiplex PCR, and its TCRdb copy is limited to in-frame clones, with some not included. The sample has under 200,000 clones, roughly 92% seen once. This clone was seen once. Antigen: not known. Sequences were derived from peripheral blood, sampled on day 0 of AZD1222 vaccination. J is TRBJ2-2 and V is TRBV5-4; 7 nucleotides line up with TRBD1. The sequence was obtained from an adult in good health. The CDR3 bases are TGTGCCAGCAGCTTGCGGCAGGGGGCCGGGGAGCTGTTTTTT. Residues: CASSLRQGAGELFF.